Below are 9 T cell receptor beta chains sequenced from a single sample in a study of human T cells and chemical hapten exposure. TCRdb re-called the RACE reads through MiXCR, storing one row per CDR3 protein. This sample has roughly 100,000 distinct CDR3 sequences, with less than 45% found just once. Time point given: patch test 3, about 24 weeks after DPC sensitization. Stated treatment: therapeutic diphenylcyclopropenone sensitization with weekly scalp DPC. The material sequenced was whole blood, taken in connection with sensitization to the hapten diphenylcyclopropenone (DPC). The receptors were gathered from a man in his forties with alopecia areata. Some clones in this sample may be carry-over from other donors' samples.

There are a few counts of this clonotype. V and J are TRBV29-1 and TRBJ1-5, with a tentative D call TRBD1 (5 bases). CDR3 length: 12 residues. Germline V gives CDR1 SQVTM, CDR2 ANQGSEA. V gave up 7 bases and J gave up 1 base, with 8 bases separating them. This chain's CDR3 is CSAEGSNQPQHF. DNA of the CDR3: TGCAGCGCCGAGGGGAGCAATCAGCCCCAGCATTTT.

The chain has TRBV7-6 and TRBJ2-5; TRBD2 agrees at 11 bases. From germline, CDR1 is SGHVS and CDR2 FNYEAQ. After removal of 5 bases from V and 4 bases from J, the junction contained 6 bases not matched to a gene. This CDR3 is 15 amino acids long. CDR3 in amino acids: CASSRSLAGGETQYF. CDR3 in DNA: TGTGCCAGCAGCCGGTCGCTAGCGGGAGGAGAGACCCAGTACTTC.

V and J are TRBV2 and TRBJ2-5; D possibly corresponds to TRBD1 (6 bases). The length of the CDR3 is 15 residues. Trimming cost V 6 bases and J 1 base, with 15 bases left between them. The germline V gene encodes CDR1 SNHLY and CDR2 FYNNEI. The CDR3 coding sequence is TGTGCCAGCAGCCGCAGGGGTCCTCCCCAAGAGACCCAGTACTTC. Its protein is CASSRRGPPQETQYF.

V usage is TRBV6-1 and J usage is TRBJ2-4; 8 nucleotides match TRBD1. V lost 4 bases to trimming and J lost 0 bases; unmatched junction nucleotides: 8. The CDR3 totals 17 residues. Germline assignment: CDR1 MNHNS and CDR2 SASEGT. CDR3 nucleotide sequence: TGTGCCAGCAGTGGGACACAGGGGGTGCTAGCCAAAAACATTCAGTACTTC. Protein: CASSGTQGVLAKNIQYF.

This clonotype was counted a few times. This chain uses TRBV19 with TRBJ2-1; the D gene is possibly TRBD2 (5 bases). CDR3 size: 15 residues. Germline-derived CDR1 and CDR2 are LNHDA and SQIVND (reference sequence). The germline V and J ends were trimmed by 6 bases and 0 bases, with 12 bases remaining between them. The CDR3 nucleotides are TGTGCCAGTAGCCTAGCATTGAGCTCCTACAATGAGCAGTTCTTC. Protein product: CASSLALSSYNEQFF.

This chain links TRBV29-1 with TRBJ2-1, with 8 bases fitting TRBD2. Per germline, CDR1 SQVTM and CDR2 ANQGSEA. The CDR3 covers 12 residues. With V trimmed by 7 bases and J by 5 bases, 4 bases remained unmatched. The CDR3 DNA follows: TGCAGCGAACCGGGACTAGACAATGAGCAGTTCTTC. It encodes CSEPGLDNEQFF.

This sequence joins TRBV13 and TRBJ2-3; 12 bases map to TRBD2. The length of the CDR3 is 15 residues. The germline CDR1 and CDR2 sequences are PRHDT and FYEKMQ (reference sequence). V trimming: 5 bases; J trimming: 6 bases; junction bases outside the gene matches: 6. CDR3 sequence (DNA): TGTGCCAGCAGCACCGGACTAGCGGGGAAGGATACGCAGTATTTT. This sequence encodes CASSTGLAGKDTQYF.

This clonotype was counted only a few times. The chain couples TRBV7-2 to TRBJ1-6, with 10 bases matching TRBD1. The CDR3 spans 13 residues. From germline, CDR1 is SGHTA and CDR2 FQGNSA. With 6 bases clipped from V and 9 bases from J, the junction kept 2 bases outside the gene matches. In DNA, the CDR3 is TGTGCCAGCAGGGACAGGGGGAGTTCACCCCTCCACTTT. Translating gives CASRDRGSSPLHF. Using reference TRBV7-2 and TRBJ1-6 for the parts outside the CDR3, the full variable domain is GAGVSQSPSNKVTEKGKDVELRCDPISGHTALYWYRQSLGQGLEFLIYFQGNSAPDKSGLPSDRFSAERTGGSVSTLTIQRTQQEDSAVYLCASRDRGSSPLHFGNGTRLTVT.

The V call is TRBV20-1, the J call TRBJ2-3, with TRBD1 identical over 7 bases. Per germline, CDR1 DFQATT and CDR2 SNEGSKA (reference sequence). The CDR3 consists of 15 residues. After removal of 3 bases from V and 4 bases from J, the junction contained 10 bases not matched to a gene. CDR3 sequence: CSASSFRGRADTQYF. Here the CDR3 DNA reads TGCAGTGCTAGTTCCTTTAGGGGGCGGGCAGATACGCAGTATTTT.